This T cell receptor (beta chain) came from a study of T-cell memory formation after mild COVID-19. V lost 6 bases to trimming and J lost 5 bases; unmatched junction nucleotides: 8. The CDR3 loop spans 14 amino acids. CDR1 is SGHAT and CDR2 is FQDESV in the germline V gene (reference sequence). TCRdb re-called the 5' RACE reads through MiXCR, storing one row per CDR3 protein. The top ten hold approximately 20% of the sample, which has roughly 340,000 distinct CDR3 sequences, more than 15% seen once. This chain uses TRBV11-1 with TRBJ2-5; 8 bases agree with TRBD1. The receptor comes from a man aged 18-30 years who had mild COVID-19 (a few samples of this study predate the infection). Cell type and time point are not known. The sample was PBMCs or a T cell subset sorted from them (not recorded which). The CDR3 DNA reads as TGTGCCAGCAGTCCGACAGGGGCCGGGGAGACCCAGTACTTC. This translates into CASSPTGAGETQYF.